These 23 T cell receptor beta chains were sequenced from one sample in a study of blood T cell repertoires in COVID-19. Assay: immunoSEQ multiplex PCR; the TCRdb copy retains only in-frame clones and omits some. Among approximately 99,000 clones, about two thirds were seen once, and the ten largest hold about 1.8%. Sequenced input: peripheral blood. The source is a woman between 40 and 50 years old with acute or convalescent COVID-19.

In this sample, this clone turned up many times. V is TRBV30 and J is TRBJ1-2; 7 bases are a match to TRBD1. CDR1 and CDR2 (germline): GTSNPN, SVGIG (reference sequence). This CDR3 comprises 13 residues. V lost 6 bases, J lost 4 bases, and 8 bases stayed unmatched. The CDR3 sequence: CACSRDRPYGYTF. The CDR3 DNA is TGTGCCTGCTCCCGGGACAGACCCTATGGCTACACCTTC.

The chain combines TRBV6-2 or TRBV6-3 with TRBJ2-7; unclear D gene. Germline V gene lookup returns CDR1 MNHEY and CDR2 SVGEGT. V was pared by 1 base and J by 0 bases, with 19 bases between. The CDR3 is 18 residues long. CDR3 region: CASSYLAARLPSSYEQYF. CDR3 nucleotide sequence: TGTGCCAGCAGTTACTTGGCAGCGCGTCTGCCAAGCTCCTACGAGCAGTACTTC.

V usage is TRBV5-4 and J usage is TRBJ1-2; D not resolved. Deletions cut 1 base from V and 5 bases from J, with 9 bases between. The V gene's germline CDR1 is SGHNT and CDR2 YYREEE (reference sequence). The CDR3 has 13 amino acids. For the CDR3, the DNA is TGTGCCAGCAGCTTGAGTAAGAGTTATGGCTACACCTTC. Its translation is CASSLSKSYGYTF. Together with reference TRBV5-4 and TRBJ1-2, the CDR3 gives the full variable domain: ETGVTQSPTHLIKTRGQQVTLRCSSQSGHNTVSWYQQALGQGPQFIFQYYREEENGRGNFPPRFSGLQFPNYSSELNVNALELDDSALYLCASSLSKSYGYTFGSGTRLTVV.

V and J are TRBV7-9 and TRBJ1-3; D gene ambiguous. The CDR3 has 13 amino acids. The ends were cut back, 5 bases at V and 2 bases at J, with 7 bases in the middle. Per the germline V gene, CDR1 is SEHNR and CDR2 is FQNEAQ (reference sequence). The CDR3 DNA follows: TGTGCCAGCAGCGGCGGTACTGGAAACACCATATATTTT. The encoded protein is CASSGGTGNTIYF.

V usage is TRBV5-5 and J usage is TRBJ2-2, with D possibly matching TRBD1 (6 bases). Trimming took 1 base from V and 3 from J, leaving 13 bases between them. Germline-derived CDR1 and CDR2 are SGHKS and YYEKEE (reference sequence). This CDR3 comprises 16 residues. CDR3: CASSLNRALDTGELFF. The CDR3 DNA is TGTGCCAGCAGCTTGAACAGGGCCCTCGACACCGGGGAGCTGTTTTTT.

This clone was counted between two and nine times. This sequence joins TRBV7-2 and TRBJ2-5; unclear D gene. The V gene's germline CDR1 is SGHTA and CDR2 FQGNSA. This CDR3 is built from 12 residues. V shed 5 bases and J shed 2 bases, with 6 bases lying between them. In nucleotides, the CDR3 is TGTGCCAGCAGCCCTCAGCAAGAGACCCAGTACTTC. It is translated as CASSPQQETQYF.

This rearrangement joins TRBV10-3 to TRBJ1-1; D gene ambiguous. Trimming cost V 8 bases and J 2 bases, with 12 bases left between them. CDR1 is ENHRY and CDR2 is SYGVKD in the germline V gene. The CDR3 sequence is 13 residues long. CDR3 DNA sequence: TGTGCCATCCTTGGTCAGAATAACACTGAAGCTTTCTTT. This gives the protein CAILGQNNTEAFF.

The CDR3 DNA follows: TGTGCCAGCAGTGAATGGGCAGGGGAAGGCTACACCTTC. Translated, it gives CASSEWAGEGYTF. The chain links TRBV6-1 to TRBJ1-2, with D perhaps matching TRBD1 (6 bases). The CDR3 totals 13 residues. The V end was cut by 2 bases, the J end by 8 bases, with 12 bases between. Germline loops: CDR1 MNHNS, CDR2 SASEGT.

This CDR3 is CASRRTGPNTEAFF. The CDR3 DNA is TGTGCCAGCAGGAGGACAGGACCCAACACTGAAGCTTTCTTT. The V and J genes are TRBV2 and TRBJ1-1; 7 bases line up with TRBD1. Germline V gene lookup returns CDR1 SNHLY and CDR2 FYNNEI. The V gene end was trimmed by 6 bases and the J gene end by 2 bases; junction bases not matched to a gene: 6. This CDR3 comprises 14 residues.

The chain couples TRBV5-1 to TRBJ2-7; maybe TRBD1 (5 bases). The germline CDR1 and CDR2 sequences are SGHRS and YFSETQ. V gave up 0 bases and J gave up 5 bases, with 12 bases separating them. The CDR3 has 14 residues. The CDR3 nucleotides are TGCGCCAGCAGCTTGGTGGGCAGGGATGACGAGCAGTACTTC. Translation gives CASSLVGRDDEQYF.

V is TRBV21-1 and J is TRBJ2-2; TRBD2 is the table's D call, not checked against the DNA. TRBV21-1 is classified as a pseudogene. The CDR3 loop spans 14 amino acids. The CDR3 loop is CATRGGGALGELFF. The CDR3 DNA sequence: TGTGCCACCAGGGGAGGTGGGGCCTTGGGGGAGCTGTTTTTT.

The V call is TRBV28, the J call TRBJ1-2; D remains unclear. The V gene lost 5 bases and the J gene lost 0 bases, with 16 bases spanning the gap. The CDR3 consists of 16 residues. Looked up from germline, CDR1 is MDHEN and CDR2 is SYDVKM. CDR3 bases: TGTGCCAGCAGTCCCCATGAGGCCAAAGCTAACTATGGCTACACCTTC. Translation: CASSPHEAKANYGYTF.

The chain links TRBV3-1 (or the pseudogene TRBV3-2) to TRBJ2-3, with TRBD2 identical over 9 bases. Germline V lookup: CDR1 LGHDT, CDR2 YNNKEL (reference sequence). The CDR3 sequence is 17 residues long. Trimming removed 5 bases from V and 2 bases from J; junction bases left unmatched: 11. Here the CDR3 DNA reads TGTGCCAGCAGCTTGGGCCCTACTAGCGGGTACACAGATACGCAGTATTTT. It codes for CASSLGPTSGYTDTQYF.

This sequence joins TRBV27 and TRBJ2-5; tentatively, D is TRBD2 (6 bases). Trimming removed 3 bases from V and 1 base from J, with 12 bases in between. The CDR3 runs to 15 residues. The germline CDR1 and CDR2 sequences are MNHEY and SMNVEV (reference sequence). The CDR3, as DNA: TGTGCCAGCAGTTTTTGGGCGGGGAGCCAAGAGACCCAGTACTTC. It encodes CASSFWAGSQETQYF.

This clone was seen only a few times. The genes are TRBV24-1 and TRBJ2-3, with 10 bases lining up with TRBD2. With 1 base clipped from V and 6 bases from J, the junction kept 6 bases outside the gene matches. Germline V gene lookup returns CDR1 KGHDR and CDR2 SFDVKD. The CDR3 length is 16 residues. CDR3 nucleotides: TGTGCCACCAGTGATTTTTCTAGCGGGGGTCGGGATACGCAGTATTTT. This gives the protein CATSDFSSGGRDTQYF.

This clone was seen ten or more times. Other nucleotide sequences from this sample produce the same CDR3. The V and J genes are TRBV7-2 and TRBJ2-2; TRBD1 matches 8 bases. The CDR3 consists of 15 residues. CDR1 SGHTA and CDR2 FQGNSA come from the germline V gene. The ends lost 4 bases at V and 1 base at J; junction bases unmatched: 2. In DNA, the CDR3 is TGTGCCAGCAGCTCAGGACAGGGGAACACCGGGGAGCTGTTTTTT. Its protein product is CASSSGQGNTGELFF.

The chain has TRBV5-1 and TRBJ2-3; D may be TRBD1 (6 bases). The V gene's germline CDR1 is SGHRS and CDR2 YFSETQ. CDR3 length: 14 amino acids. V lost 4 bases, J lost 2 bases, and 11 bases lay in between. CDR3 sequence reads: CASSGGLDTDTQYF. DNA of the CDR3: TGCGCCAGCAGCGGGGGCCTAGACACAGATACGCAGTATTTT.

This clone was counted between two and nine times. V usage is TRBV7-2 and J usage is TRBJ1-4; 8 bases are shared with TRBD1. Germline CDR1 reads SGHTA; CDR2 reads FQGNSA. The length of the CDR3 is 15 residues. V dropped 4 bases and J dropped 6; count of bases not matched to a gene: 7. DNA for the CDR3: TGTGCCAGCAGCTCAGGGGGCGGGTTTGATGAAAAACTGTTTTTT. This encodes CASSSGGGFDEKLFF.

In its sample, this clone was seen once. The chain couples TRBV4-3 to TRBJ2-5; weak D call: TRBD2 (7 bases). The CDR3 covers 15 residues. The germline V and J ends were trimmed by 2 bases and 4 bases, with 14 bases remaining between them. In germline, CDR1 is LGHNA, CDR2 YSLEER. CDR3 nucleotides: TGCGCCAGCAGCCAATATCGGGGGGCGGGAGAGACCCAGTACTTC. Amino acid sequence: CASSQYRGAGETQYF.

This sequence joins TRBV6-6 and TRBJ2-1; 12 nucleotides align to TRBD1. Per the germline V gene, CDR1 is MNHNY and CDR2 is SVGAGI (reference sequence). This CDR3 is 16 amino acids long. V lost 2 bases, J lost 8 bases, and 7 bases stayed unmatched. CDR3 region: CASSYRPGQGAHEQFF. In DNA form, the CDR3 reads TGTGCCAGCAGTTACAGGCCGGGACAGGGGGCCCATGAGCAGTTCTTC.

This clone was detected a few times. V is TRBV12-3 or TRBV12-4 and J is TRBJ1-5, with D unresolved. This CDR3 has 12 residues. The V and J ends lost 6 bases and 7 bases respectively, with 10 bases between them. As DNA, the CDR3 is TGTGCCAGCAGCCGGAGTGAACAGCCCCAGCATTTT. Protein: CASSRSEQPQHF.

This chain uses TRBV9 with TRBJ1-5, with D perhaps TRBD1 (6 bases). The CDR3 consists of 15 residues. V was clipped by 4 bases and J by 4 bases, with 15 bases between them. Germline V gene sequence: CDR1 SGDLS, CDR2 YYNGEE. CDR3 in DNA: TGTGCCAGCAGCTTATCCGGGACATCGAATCAGCCCCAGCATTTT. It yields the protein CASSLSGTSNQPQHF.

This clone was seen a handful of times. This chain links TRBV4-3 with TRBJ1-5; D remains unclear. The germline V and J ends were trimmed by 0 bases and 7 bases, with 10 bases remaining between them. The germline CDR1 and CDR2 sequences are LGHNA and YSLEER. The CDR3 spans 14 residues. CDR3 DNA: TGCGCCAGCAGCCAAGATTGGAGGAGGCAGCCCCAGCATTTT. This gives the protein CASSQDWRRQPQHF.